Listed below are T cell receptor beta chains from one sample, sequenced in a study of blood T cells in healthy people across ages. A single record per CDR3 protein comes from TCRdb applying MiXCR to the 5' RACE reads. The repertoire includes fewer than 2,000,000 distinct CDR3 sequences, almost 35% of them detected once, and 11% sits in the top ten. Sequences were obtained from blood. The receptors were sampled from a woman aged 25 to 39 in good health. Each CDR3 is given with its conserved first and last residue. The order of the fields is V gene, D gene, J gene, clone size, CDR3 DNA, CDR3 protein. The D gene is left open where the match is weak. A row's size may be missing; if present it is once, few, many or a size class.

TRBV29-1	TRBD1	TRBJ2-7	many	TGTGGGACAGAAGACAACTACGAGCAGTACTTC	CGTEDNYEQYF
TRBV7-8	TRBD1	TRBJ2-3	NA	TGTGCCAGCAGCTTAGACAGGGACAGCTCTAGCACAGATACGCAGTATTTT	CASSLDRDSSSTDTQYF
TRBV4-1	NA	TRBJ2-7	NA	TGCGCCAGCAGCCAATCTCGGGACGGCGCCTACGAGCAGTACTTC	CASSQSRDGAYEQYF
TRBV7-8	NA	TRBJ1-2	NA	TGTGCCAGCAGCTTTGGACAGTCAAGTCTGCCGGGCTATGGCTACACCTTC	CASSFGQSSLPGYGYTF
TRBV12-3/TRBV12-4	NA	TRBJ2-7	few	TGTGCCAGTACTAGCCATCACTCCTACGAGCAGTACTTC	CASTSHHSYEQYF
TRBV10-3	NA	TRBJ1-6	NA	TGTGCCATCAGGGAGGGGACACTAGATTCACCCCTCCACTTT	CAIREGTLDSPLHF
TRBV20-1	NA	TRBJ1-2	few	TGCAGTGCTAGAAAGATCGGGCTGAACCAATTTCTGCATGGCTACACCTTC	CSARKIGLNQFLHGYTF
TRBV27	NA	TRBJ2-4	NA	TGTGCCAGTTCTCAAGCCAAAAACATTCAGTACTTC	CASSQAKNIQYF
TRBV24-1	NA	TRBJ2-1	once	TGTGCCACCAACAAGGGAACCTACAATGAGCAGTTCTTC	CATNKGTYNEQFF
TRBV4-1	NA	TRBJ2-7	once	TGCGCCAGCAGCCAAGGACGGGGGGCGGACAACCCCGAGCAGTACTTC	CASSQGRGADNPEQYF
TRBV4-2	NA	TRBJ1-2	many	TGTGCCAGCAGCCAAGTCGAGGGGGATCGCTATGGCTACACCTTC	CASSQVEGDRYGYTF
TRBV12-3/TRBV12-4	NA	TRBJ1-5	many	TGTGCCAGCAGTTCGTACACCTTGGGCGGATTCTATAGCAATCAGCCCCAGCATTTT	CASSSYTLGGFYSNQPQHF
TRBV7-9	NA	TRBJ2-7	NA	TGTGCCAGCCACCACGAGGGCTTCGAGCAGTACTTC	CASHHEGFEQYF
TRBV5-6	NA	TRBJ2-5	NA	TGTGCCAGCAGCGGATATGGGAGGACGAGCCAAGAGACCCAGTACTTC	CASSGYGRTSQETQYF
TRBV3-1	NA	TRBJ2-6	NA	TGTGCCAGCAGCCCGAAAGGACGGGTGGACCCTCCTGGCGTCCTGACTTTC	CASSPKGRVDPPGVLTF
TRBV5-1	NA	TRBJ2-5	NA	TGCGCCAGCAGCTTGAAGGACTTACAAGAGACCCAGTACTTC	CASSLKDLQETQYF
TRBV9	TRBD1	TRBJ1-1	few	TGTGCCAGCAGCGCATTAGACAGGGGGAACACTGAAGCTTTCTTT	CASSALDRGNTEAFF
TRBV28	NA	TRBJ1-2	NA	TGTGCCAGCCGGAACCCCTATGGCTACACCTTC	CASRNPYGYTF
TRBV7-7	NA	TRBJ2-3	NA	TGTGCCAGCAGCGGTAGTGGAAAGGACACAGATACGCAGTATTTT	CASSGSGKDTDTQYF
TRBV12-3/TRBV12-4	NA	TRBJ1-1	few	TGTGCCAGCAGTTTTATGGGTGAAGCTTTCTTT	CASSFMGEAFF
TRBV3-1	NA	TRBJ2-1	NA	TGTGTCAGCAGCCAAGTGGGGCAGGAGGGCCGGGGAGAGCAGTTCTTC	CVSSQVGQEGRGEQFF
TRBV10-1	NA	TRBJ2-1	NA	TGCGCCAGCAGTGATCCCGGGTCCTCCTCCTACAATGAGCAGTTCTTC	CASSDPGSSSYNEQFF
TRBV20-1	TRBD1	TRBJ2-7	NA	TGCAGTGCCTCGGACAGGGACGCCTACGAGCAGTACTTC	CSASDRDAYEQYF